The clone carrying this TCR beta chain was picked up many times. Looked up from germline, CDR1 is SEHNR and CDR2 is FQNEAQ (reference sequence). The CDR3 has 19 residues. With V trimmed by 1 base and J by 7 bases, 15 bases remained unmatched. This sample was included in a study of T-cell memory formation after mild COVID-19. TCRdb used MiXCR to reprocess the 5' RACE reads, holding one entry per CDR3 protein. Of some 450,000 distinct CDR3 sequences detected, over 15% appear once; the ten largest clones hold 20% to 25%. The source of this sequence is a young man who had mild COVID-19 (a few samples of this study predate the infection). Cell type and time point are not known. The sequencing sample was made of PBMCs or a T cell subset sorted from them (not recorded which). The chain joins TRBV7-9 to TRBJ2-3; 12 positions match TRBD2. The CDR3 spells CASSLGLAGGRPTWNTQYF. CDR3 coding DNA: TGTGCCAGCAGCTTAGGTCTAGCGGGGGGGAGACCTACGTGGAATACGCAGTATTTT.